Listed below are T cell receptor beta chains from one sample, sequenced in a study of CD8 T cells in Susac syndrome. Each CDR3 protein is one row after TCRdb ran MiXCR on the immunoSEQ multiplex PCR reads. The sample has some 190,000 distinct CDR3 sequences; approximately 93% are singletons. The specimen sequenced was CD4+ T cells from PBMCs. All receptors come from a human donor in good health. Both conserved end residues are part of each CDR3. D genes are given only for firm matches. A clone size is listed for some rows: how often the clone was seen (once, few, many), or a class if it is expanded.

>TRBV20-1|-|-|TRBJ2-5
TGCAGTGCTAGACGACTCCAGGTCCAAGAGACCCAGTACTTC
CSARRLQVQETQYF
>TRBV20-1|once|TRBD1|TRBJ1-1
TGCAGTGCTCAACAATGGGGACAGAAGAACACTGAAGCTTTCTTT
CSAQQWGQKNTEAFF
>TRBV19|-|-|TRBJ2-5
TGTGCCAGTACTCAGGGCAACACGCTCCAAGAGACCCAGTACTTC
CASTQGNTLQETQYF
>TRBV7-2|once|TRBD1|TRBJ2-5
TGTGCCAGCACCTCGACAGGGCCCTTTCAAGAGACCCAGTACTTC
CASTSTGPFQETQYF
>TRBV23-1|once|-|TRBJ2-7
TGCGCCAGCAGCCCCCGATGTGGGGCCTACGAGCAGTACTTC
CASSPRCGAYEQYF
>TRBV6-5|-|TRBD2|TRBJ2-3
TGTGCCAGCAGGACCCGGGGGGGCAGCACAGATACGCAGTATTTT
CASRTRGGSTDTQYF
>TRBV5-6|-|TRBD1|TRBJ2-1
TGTGCCAGCAGCTTTTGGGACAGGTCCCTGAGGAATGAGCAGTTCTTC
CASSFWDRSLRNEQFF
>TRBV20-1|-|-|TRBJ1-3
TGCAGTGCTACTTCTGGGGCATTTGGAAACACCATATATTTT
CSATSGAFGNTIYF
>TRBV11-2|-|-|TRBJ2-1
TGTGCCAGCAGCTTAGAAAACCCCCGCTCCTACAATGAGCAGTTCTTC
CASSLENPRSYNEQFF
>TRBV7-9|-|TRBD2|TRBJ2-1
TGTGCCAGCAGCTCTAGGGCACGGGAGGTCTTC
CASSSRAREVF
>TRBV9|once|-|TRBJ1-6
TGTGCCAGCACCACTGGCAGCCAGGTCTCCTATAATTCACCCCTCCACTTT
CASTTGSQVSYNSPLHF
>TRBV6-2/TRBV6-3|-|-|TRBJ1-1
TGTGCCAGCAGCGACACGTTGAACACTGAAGCTTTCTTT
CASSDTLNTEAFF
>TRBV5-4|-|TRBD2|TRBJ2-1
TGTGCCAGCAGCACGCGCCTCTTCGCGGGGGGGCGTTACAATGAGCAGTTCTTC
CASSTRLFAGGRYNEQFF
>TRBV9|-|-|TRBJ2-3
TGTGCCAGCAGCGTAGCTGTATACACAGATACGCAGTATTTT
CASSVAVYTDTQYF
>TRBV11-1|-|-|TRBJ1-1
TGTGCCAGCAGCCCACCGGGGCAGAACACTGAAGCTTTCTTT
CASSPPGQNTEAFF
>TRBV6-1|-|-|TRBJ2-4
TGTGCCAGCTTCTCCCAAGCCAAAAACATTCAGTACTTC
CASFSQAKNIQYF
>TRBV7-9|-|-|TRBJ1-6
TGTGCCAGCAGCTTAGATGATAAGAGCTCCTATAATTCACCCCTCCACTTT
CASSLDDKSSYNSPLHF
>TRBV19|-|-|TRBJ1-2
TGTGCCAGTAACCGGCAGGGACCTTATGGCTACACCTTC
CASNRQGPYGYTF
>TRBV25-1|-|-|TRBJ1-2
TGTGCCAGCAGTGAAGGCTGGCAGTATGGCTACACCTTC
CASSEGWQYGYTF
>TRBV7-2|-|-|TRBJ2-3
TGTGCCAGCAGCTTCACAGGCCGTACTAGCACAGATACGCAGTATTTT
CASSFTGRTSTDTQYF
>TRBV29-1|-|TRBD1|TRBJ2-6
TGCAGCGTTGAGTGGGACAGGGGGCTGGGCGGGGCCAACGTCCTGACTTTC
CSVEWDRGLGGANVLTF
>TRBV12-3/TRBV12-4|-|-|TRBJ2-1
TGTGCCAGCAGTTTCCCAGGGGCCCTCATCAGGAGCTCCTACAATGAGCAGTTCTTC
CASSFPGALIRSSYNEQFF
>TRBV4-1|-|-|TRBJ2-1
TGCGCCAGCAGCCGAGGGCACAGCGAAGTCTCTGATGAGCAGTTCTTC
CASSRGHSEVSDEQFF
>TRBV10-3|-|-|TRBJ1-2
TGTGCCATCAGCCGACAGGTGTTCTTCTATGGCTACACCTTC
CAISRQVFFYGYTF
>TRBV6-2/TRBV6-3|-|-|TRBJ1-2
TGTGCCAGCAGTTACTGGTCCGGGAGCGGCTACACCTTC
CASSYWSGSGYTF
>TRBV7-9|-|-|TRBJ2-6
TGTGCCAGCAGCCCCCCCGGTGGGGCCAACGTCCTGACTTTC
CASSPPGGANVLTF
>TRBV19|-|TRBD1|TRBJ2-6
TGTGCCAGTAGTATAGTCGGGACAGGGGGCTCTGGGGCCAACGTCCTGACTTTC
CASSIVGTGGSGANVLTF
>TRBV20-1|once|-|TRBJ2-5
TGCAGTGCCCACCTAGGAATCCAAGAGACCCAGTACTTC
CSAHLGIQETQYF
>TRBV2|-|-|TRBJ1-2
TGTGCCAGCAGTGAATCGCTGGACTATGGCTACACCTTC
CASSESLDYGYTF
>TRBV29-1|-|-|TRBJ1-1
TGCAGCGTTTTGGAGAACACTGAAGCTTTCTTT
CSVLENTEAFF
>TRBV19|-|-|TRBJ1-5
TGTGCCAGTAGTATTAATCGAGGGAATCAGCCCCAGCATTTT
CASSINRGNQPQHF
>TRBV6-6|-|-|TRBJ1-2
TGTGCCAGCAGCCCCAATCTTAACTATGGCTACACCTTC
CASSPNLNYGYTF
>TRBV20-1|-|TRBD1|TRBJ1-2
TGCAGTGCTCCGACAGGGGATGGCTACACCTTC
CSAPTGDGYTF
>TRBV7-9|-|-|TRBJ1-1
TGTGCCAGCAGCTTGACAGCGATGAACACTGAAGCTTTCTTT
CASSLTAMNTEAFF
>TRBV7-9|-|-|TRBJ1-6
TGTGCCAGCAGCTTGGGCAGGGAAGACTCACCCCTCCACTTT
CASSLGREDSPLHF
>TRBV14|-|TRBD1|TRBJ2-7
TGTGCCAGCAGCCAATCCAGGGGGCTGTACGAGCAGTACTTC
CASSQSRGLYEQYF
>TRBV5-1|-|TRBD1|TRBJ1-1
TGCGCCAGCAGCGCGACAGGGGGGAAGAACACTGAAGCTTTCTTT
CASSATGGKNTEAFF
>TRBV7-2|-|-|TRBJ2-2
TGTGCCAGCAGCCGAGACAGTGACGGGGAGCTGTTTTTT
CASSRDSDGELFF
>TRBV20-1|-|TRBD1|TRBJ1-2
TGCAGTCTAGTAGGACAGGGGATAGGGTATGGCTACACCTTC
CSLVGQGIGYGYTF